Shown below are 22 T cell receptor beta chains from a single sample sequenced in a study of blood T cell repertoires in COVID-19. Libraries were prepared by immunoSEQ multiplex PCR; TCRdb keeps only in-frame clonotypes and omits some of them. The sample yields roughly 230,000 clones, over 70% seen once. Sequenced: peripheral blood. All receptors derive from a woman older than 75 with acute or convalescent COVID-19.

The chain links TRBV19 to TRBJ1-4; D might be TRBD1 (5 bases). CDR3 length: 15 residues. CDR1 and CDR2 from the germline V gene are LNHDA and SQIVND (reference sequence). V dropped 5 bases and J dropped 7 bases, with 17 bases sitting between them. The CDR3 region has the DNA TGTGCCAGTAGTCCTCGGGACTTGGGAACTGAAAAACTGTTTTTT. This gives the protein CASSPRDLGTEKLFF.

V is TRBV5-1 and J is TRBJ1-1; TRBD1 matches at 8 bases. The CDR3 runs 13 residues. Germline trimming cut 4 bases from V and 6 bases from J; bases unmatched to any gene: 5. Germline-derived CDR1 and CDR2 are SGHRS and YFSETQ. The DNA for the CDR3 is TGCGCCAGCAGCCCGGGACAGGCCCCTGAAGCTTTCTTT. Translating it yields CASSPGQAPEAFF.

The gene calls are TRBV19 and TRBJ1-1; D is perhaps TRBD1 (5 bases). Per the germline V gene, CDR1 is LNHDA and CDR2 is SQIVND (reference sequence). The V gene lost 5 bases and the J gene lost 1 base, with 14 bases spanning the gap. The CDR3 totals 15 residues. The CDR3 region has the DNA TGTGCCAGTAGTTCGAAGGGGTTTGGGAACACTGAAGCTTTCTTT. Translation gives CASSSKGFGNTEAFF.

This clone has a single count. The chain links TRBV6-5 to TRBJ1-3, with TRBD1 as a possible D gene (5 bases). Germline loops: CDR1 MNHEY, CDR2 SVGAGI. CDR3 length: 14 residues. V lost 6 bases and J 0 bases, leaving 9 bases between the germline ends. CDR3 sequence (DNA): TGTGCCAGCAGCCGACAGTTCTCTGGAAACACCATATATTTT. Its protein is CASSRQFSGNTIYF.

The rearrangement joins TRBV4-2 to TRBJ1-6, with 8 positions matching TRBD1. Germline CDR1 and CDR2: LGHNA and YNFKEQ. This CDR3 has 18 residues. The V gene end was trimmed by 0 bases and the J gene end by 2 bases; junction bases not matched to a gene: 6. The CDR3 region has the DNA TGTGCCAGCAGCCAAGAATTTCAGGGGGCAACCTATAATTCACCCCTCCACTTT. This gives the protein CASSQEFQGATYNSPLHF.

The V gene is TRBV12-3 or TRBV12-4, the J gene TRBJ2-5, with D perhaps TRBD2 (6 bases). The CDR3 extends over 11 amino acids. Deletions cut 8 bases from V and 14 bases from J, with 18 bases between. The CDR3 here is CASGETGAPYF. DNA for the CDR3: TGTGCCAGCGGGGAAACGGGAGCCCCATACTTC.

The chain links TRBV3-1 (or the pseudogene TRBV3-2) to TRBJ2-1, with 11 bases that match TRBD2. The junction had 19 bases not matched to a gene; V was cut back by 0 bases and J by 9 bases. Germline V gene lookup returns CDR1 LGHDT and CDR2 YNNKEL (reference sequence). The CDR3 contains 20 residues. Here the CDR3 reads CASSQDQAGLAGYQRSEQFF. The CDR3 nucleotides are TGTGCCAGCAGCCAAGATCAAGCCGGACTAGCGGGTTATCAAAGAAGTGAGCAGTTCTTC.

The V and J genes are TRBV10-3 and TRBJ2-1; 10 bases align to TRBD1. The ends lost 3 bases at V and 4 bases at J; junction bases unmatched: 9. The CDR3 length is 17 residues. CDR1 and CDR2 (germline): ENHRY, SYGVKD. The CDR3 reads CAISDLLGDRGYNEQFF. The CDR3 region has the DNA TGTGCCATCAGTGACCTCTTAGGGGACAGGGGTTACAATGAGCAGTTCTTC.

The chain joins TRBV9 to TRBJ1-2, with TRBD1 matching over 7 bases. With 0 bases clipped from V and 4 bases from J, the junction kept 6 bases outside the gene matches. The CDR3 loop spans 15 amino acids. Germline CDR1 reads SGDLS; CDR2 reads YYNGEE. CDR3 loop: CASSVAAGGSYGYTF. The CDR3 nucleotides read TGTGCCAGCAGCGTAGCGGCAGGGGGAAGCTATGGCTACACCTTC.

The chain combines TRBV27 with TRBJ2-5, with D possibly TRBD2 on 5 matching bases. CDR3 length equals 15 residues. Germline lookup yields CDR1 MNHEY and CDR2 SMNVEV (reference sequence). V lost 5 bases and J 5 bases, leaving 18 bases between the germline ends. The CDR3 protein is CASSPRSRGWETQYF. The DNA for the CDR3 is TGTGCCAGCAGTCCTCGGTCCCGAGGGTGGGAGACCCAGTACTTC.

V is TRBV2 and J is TRBJ1-3, with D unclear. CDR3 length equals 13 residues. V dropped 7 bases and J dropped 4 bases, with 11 bases sitting between them. Germline V CDR1 and CDR2: SNHLY, FYNNEI. The CDR3 region is CASIEQQGNTIYF. CDR3 DNA: TGTGCCAGCATCGAACAGCAGGGAAACACCATATATTTT.

The chain is built from TRBV6-2 or TRBV6-3 and TRBJ2-4; 8 bases map to TRBD2. Losses at the gene ends were 5 bases for V and 9 bases for J; bases not matched to a gene: 18. CDR3 length equals 17 residues. Germline V gene lookup returns CDR1 MNHEY and CDR2 SVGEGT. CDR3 in amino acids: CASSDTRGGAGLSIQYF. As DNA, the CDR3 is TGTGCCAGCAGTGATACTCGGGGGGGCGCGGGGTTGAGCATTCAGTACTTC.

This chain uses TRBV30 with TRBJ1-5, with D tentatively TRBD1 (5 bases). V shed 2 bases and J shed 0 bases, with 17 bases lying between them. This CDR3 comprises 17 residues. Looked up from germline, CDR1 is GTSNPN and CDR2 is SVGIG (reference sequence). CDR3 region: CAWSTGTLLFSNQPQHF. DNA for the CDR3: TGTGCCTGGAGTACAGGAACGTTACTCTTTAGCAATCAGCCCCAGCATTTT.

The chain couples TRBV19 to TRBJ1-5, with a tentative D call TRBD1 (5 bases). From germline, CDR1 is LNHDA and CDR2 SQIVND (reference sequence). Trimming stripped 6 bases from V and 2 bases from J, with 20 bases between. The length of the CDR3 is 17 residues. The CDR3 region is CASRPTGVRVGNQPQHF. CDR3 DNA sequence: TGTGCCAGTAGGCCTACGGGGGTTAGGGTAGGCAATCAGCCCCAGCATTTT. Filled out from reference TRBV19 and TRBJ1-5, the complete variable domain reads DGGITQSPKYLFRKEGQNVTLSCEQNLNHDAMYWYRQDPGQGLRLIYYSQIVNDFQKGDIAEGYSVSREKKESFPLTVTSAQKNPTAFYLCASRPTGVRVGNQPQHFGDGTRLSIL.

The rearrangement uses TRBV27 and TRBJ1-6; 10 nucleotides line up with TRBD1. V shed 5 bases and J 10 bases; nucleotides not matched to a gene: 14. The CDR3 has 17 residues. CDR1 is MNHEY, CDR2 SMNVEV, per germline (reference sequence). The CDR3 loop reads CASSPKGQGTPFSPLHF. The CDR3 DNA reads TGTGCCAGCAGTCCGAAGGGACAGGGGACTCCATTCTCACCCCTCCACTTT.

The J gene is TRBJ2-1, the V gene TRBV7-9; D unclear. V gave up 4 bases and J gave up 0 bases, with 13 bases separating them. The germline gives CDR1 SEHNR, CDR2 FQNEAQ (reference sequence). The CDR3 extends over 16 amino acids. The CDR3 bases are TGTGCCAGCAGCTCACAGCCCTTGAGCTCCTACAATGAGCAGTTCTTC. Amino acid sequence: CASSSQPLSSYNEQFF.

The genes are TRBV7-9 and TRBJ2-3; no firm D call. CDR3 length: 17 amino acids. Germline CDR1 SEHNR, CDR2 FQNEAQ (reference sequence). Trimming cost V 3 bases and J 3 bases, with 19 bases left between them. The CDR3 DNA follows: TGTGCCAGCAGCTTCCCCCCCGGGTCAGTAAGGACAGATACGCAGTATTTT. It codes for CASSFPPGSVRTDTQYF. Using reference TRBV7-9 and TRBJ2-3 for the parts outside the CDR3, the full variable domain is DTGVSQNPRHKITKRGQNVTFRCDPISEHNRLYWYRQTLGQGPEFLTYFQNEAQLEKSRLLSDRFSAERPKGSFSTLEIQRTEQGDSAMYLCASSFPPGSVRTDTQYFGPGTRLTVL.

V gene TRBV29-1 combines with J gene TRBJ2-7; 9 positions match TRBD1. The V gene end was trimmed by 3 bases and the J gene end by 2 bases; junction bases not matched to a gene: 2. Germline-derived CDR1 and CDR2 are SQVTM and ANQGSEA. This CDR3 region has 13 residues. The CDR3 DNA is TGCAGCGTTGACACAGGGGGCCCCTACGAGCAGTACTTC. Translating it yields CSVDTGGPYEQYF.

This chain links TRBV29-1 with TRBJ2-6, with D uncertain. This CDR3 region has 13 residues. Trimming pared 7 bases from V and 3 bases from J, leaving 10 bases between. CDR1 is SQVTM and CDR2 is ANQGSEA in the germline V gene. CDR3 residues: CSAFIVGANVLTF. The CDR3 DNA follows: TGCAGCGCTTTTATTGTTGGGGCCAACGTCCTGACTTTC. The whole variable domain, filled in from reference TRBV29-1 and TRBJ2-6, reads SAVISQKPSRDICQRGTSLTIQCQVDSQVTMMFWYRQQPGQSLTLIATANQGSEATYESGFVIDKFPISRPNLTFSTLTVSNMSPEDSSIYLCSAFIVGANVLTFGAGSRLTVL.

This sequence joins TRBV27 and TRBJ2-1, with TRBD2 identical over 12 bases. CDR1 MNHEY and CDR2 SMNVEV come from the germline V gene (reference sequence). The CDR3 totals 16 residues. V lost 4 bases to trimming and J lost 4 bases; unmatched junction nucleotides: 5. CDR3 protein: CASSSPGTSGYNEQFF. In nucleotides, the CDR3 is TGTGCCAGCAGTTCGCCCGGGACTAGCGGGTACAATGAGCAGTTCTTC.

This chain connects TRBV18 to TRBJ1-2; tentatively, D is TRBD1 (6 bases). There are 14 residues in the CDR3. V was trimmed by 5 bases and J by 2 bases, leaving 12 bases between them. Germline CDR1 and CDR2: KGHSH and LQKENI. The CDR3 DNA reads TGTGCCAGCTCATCAGGGACACTCAACTATGGCTACACCTTC. Encoded protein: CASSSGTLNYGYTF.

In its sample, this clone was seen once. At one of its ends the junction is not consistent with the germline gene, which may arise from a read error. V is TRBV19 and J is TRBJ2-3, with a weak D call TRBD1 (8 bases). CDR1 is LNHDA, CDR2 SQIVND, per germline (reference sequence). This CDR3 is 13 amino acids long. In nucleotides, the CDR3 is TGTGCCAGTAGTATAGAACAGGGGGGGAAATCTCTTTTT. Its protein is CASSIEQGGKSLF.